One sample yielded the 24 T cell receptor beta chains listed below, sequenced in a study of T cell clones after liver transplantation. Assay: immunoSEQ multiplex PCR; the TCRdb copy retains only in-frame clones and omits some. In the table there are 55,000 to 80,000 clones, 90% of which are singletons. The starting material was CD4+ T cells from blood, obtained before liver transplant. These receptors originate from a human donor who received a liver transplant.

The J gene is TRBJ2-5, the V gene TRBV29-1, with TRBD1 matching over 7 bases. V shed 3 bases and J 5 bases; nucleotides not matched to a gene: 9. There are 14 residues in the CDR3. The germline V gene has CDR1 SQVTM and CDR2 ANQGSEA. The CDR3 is CSVDPDRPGETQYF. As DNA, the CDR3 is TGCAGCGTTGACCCGGACAGGCCTGGGGAGACCCAGTACTTC. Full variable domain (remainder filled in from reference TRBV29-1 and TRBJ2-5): SAVISQKPSRDICQRGTSLTIQCQVDSQVTMMFWYRQQPGQSLTLIATANQGSEATYESGFVIDKFPISRPNLTFSTLTVSNMSPEDSSIYLCSVDPDRPGETQYFGPGTRLLVL.

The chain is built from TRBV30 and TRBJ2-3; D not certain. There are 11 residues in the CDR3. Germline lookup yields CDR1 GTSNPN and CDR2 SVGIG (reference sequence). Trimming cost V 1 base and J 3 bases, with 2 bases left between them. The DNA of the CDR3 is TGTGCCTGGAGTGGGACAGATACGCAGTATTTT. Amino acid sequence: CAWSGTDTQYF.

The chain's CDR3 is CASNPSGSGNTIYF. The CDR3 nucleotides read TGTGCCAGCAACCCTAGTGGCTCTGGAAACACCATATATTTT. The chain combines TRBV6-1 with TRBJ1-3; D unresolved. V was cut by 7 bases and J by 0 bases, with 10 bases left in between. Germline V lookup: CDR1 MNHNS, CDR2 SASEGT. The CDR3 runs 14 residues.

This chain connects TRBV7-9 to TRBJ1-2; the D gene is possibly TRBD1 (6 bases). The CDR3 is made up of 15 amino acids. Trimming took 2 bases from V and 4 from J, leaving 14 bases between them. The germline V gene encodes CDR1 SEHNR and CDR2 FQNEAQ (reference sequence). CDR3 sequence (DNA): TGTGCCAGCAGCTTAAAGGCGGACAGCTCCTATGGCTACACCTTC. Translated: CASSLKADSSYGYTF.

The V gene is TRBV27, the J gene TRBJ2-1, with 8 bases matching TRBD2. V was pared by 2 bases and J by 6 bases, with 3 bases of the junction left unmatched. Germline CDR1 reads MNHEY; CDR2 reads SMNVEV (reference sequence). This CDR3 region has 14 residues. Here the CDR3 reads CASSLTGGSNEQFF. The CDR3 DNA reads TGTGCCAGCAGTTTAACGGGAGGGAGCAATGAGCAGTTCTTC.

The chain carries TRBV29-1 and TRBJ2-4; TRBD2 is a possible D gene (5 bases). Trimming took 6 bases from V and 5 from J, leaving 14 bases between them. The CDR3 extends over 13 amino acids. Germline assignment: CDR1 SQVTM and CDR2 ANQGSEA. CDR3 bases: TGCAGCGTCGCGACTATTCTTGAAAACATTCAGTACTTC. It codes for CSVATILENIQYF.

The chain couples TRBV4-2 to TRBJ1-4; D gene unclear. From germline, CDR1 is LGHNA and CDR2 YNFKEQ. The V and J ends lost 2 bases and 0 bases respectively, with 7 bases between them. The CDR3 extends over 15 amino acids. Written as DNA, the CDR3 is TGTGCCAGCAGCCAAAACGGAGCAACTAATGAAAAACTGTTTTTT. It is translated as CASSQNGATNEKLFF.

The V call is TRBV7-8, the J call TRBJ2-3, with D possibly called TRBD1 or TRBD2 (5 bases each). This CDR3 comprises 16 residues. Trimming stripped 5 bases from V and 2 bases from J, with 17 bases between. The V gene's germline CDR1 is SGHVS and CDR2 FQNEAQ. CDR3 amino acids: CASSPQRWGITDTQYF. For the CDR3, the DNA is TGTGCCAGCAGCCCACAGAGGTGGGGGATCACAGATACGCAGTATTTT.

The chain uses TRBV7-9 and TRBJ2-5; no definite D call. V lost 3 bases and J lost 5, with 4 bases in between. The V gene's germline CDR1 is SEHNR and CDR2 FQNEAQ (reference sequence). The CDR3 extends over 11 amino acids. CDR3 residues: CASSFSETQYF. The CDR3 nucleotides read TGTGCCAGCAGCTTTTCGGAGACCCAGTACTTC.

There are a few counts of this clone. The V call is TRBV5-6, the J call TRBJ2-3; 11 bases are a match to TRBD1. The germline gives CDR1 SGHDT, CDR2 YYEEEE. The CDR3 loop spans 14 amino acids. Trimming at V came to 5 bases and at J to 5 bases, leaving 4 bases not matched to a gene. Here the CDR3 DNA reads TGTGCCAGCAGGGACAGGGGGCGGGAAGATACGCAGTATTTT. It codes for CASRDRGREDTQYF.

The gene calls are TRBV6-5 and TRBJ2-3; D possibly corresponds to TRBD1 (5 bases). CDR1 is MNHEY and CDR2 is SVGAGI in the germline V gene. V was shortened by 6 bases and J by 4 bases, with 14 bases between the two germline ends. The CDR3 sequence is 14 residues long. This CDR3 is CASRITQGADTQYF. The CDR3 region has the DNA TGTGCCAGCAGAATTACGCAGGGCGCAGATACGCAGTATTTT.

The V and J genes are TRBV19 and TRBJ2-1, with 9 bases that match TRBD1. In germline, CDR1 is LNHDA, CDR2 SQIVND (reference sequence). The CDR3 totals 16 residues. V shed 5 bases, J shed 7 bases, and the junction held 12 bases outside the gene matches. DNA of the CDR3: TGTGCCAGTAGTTCCCGGACAGGGGCCTTTGGGAATGAGCAGTTCTTC. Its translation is CASSSRTGAFGNEQFF.

DNA for the CDR3: TGTGCCAGCAGCCCCGGGTCGGGTCGTTCTACCTACGAGCAGTACTTC. This gives the protein CASSPGSGRSTYEQYF. The V call is TRBV5-4, the J call TRBJ2-7, with D unclear. Germline V gives CDR1 SGHNT, CDR2 YYREEE (reference sequence). The length of the CDR3 is 16 residues. V lost 4 bases, J lost 2 bases, and 19 bases lay in between.

CDR3 nucleotides: TGTGCCAGCAGAGGGGGTTACATTCAGTACTTC. Encoded protein: CASRGGYIQYF. The genes are TRBV2 and TRBJ2-4, with D possibly being TRBD1 (6 bases). This CDR3 region has 11 residues. V was trimmed by 6 bases and J by 8 bases, leaving 8 bases between them. Looked up from germline, CDR1 is SNHLY and CDR2 is FYNNEI. Together with reference TRBV2 and TRBJ2-4, the CDR3 gives the full variable domain: EPEVTQTPSHQVTQMGQEVILRCVPISNHLYFYWYRQILGQKVEFLVSFYNNEISEKSEIFDDQFSVERPDGSNFTLKIRSTKLEDSAMYFCASRGGYIQYFGAGTRLSVL.

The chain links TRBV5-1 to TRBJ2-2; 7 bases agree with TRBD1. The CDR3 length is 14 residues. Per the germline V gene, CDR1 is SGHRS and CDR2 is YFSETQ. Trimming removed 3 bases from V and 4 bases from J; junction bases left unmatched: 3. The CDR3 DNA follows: TGCGCCAGCAGCTCCACAGGGGCCACCGGGGAGCTGTTTTTT. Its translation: CASSSTGATGELFF.

The CDR3 nucleotides read TGTGCCAGCAGAGGAGAGGACAGCGGCTCCTACGAGCAGTACTTC. It encodes CASRGEDSGSYEQYF. The chain recombines TRBV28 with TRBJ2-7; D possibly corresponds to TRBD1 (6 bases). Per the germline V gene, CDR1 is MDHEN and CDR2 is SYDVKM. Trimming cost V 6 bases and J 0 bases, with 15 bases left between them. The CDR3 is 15 residues long.

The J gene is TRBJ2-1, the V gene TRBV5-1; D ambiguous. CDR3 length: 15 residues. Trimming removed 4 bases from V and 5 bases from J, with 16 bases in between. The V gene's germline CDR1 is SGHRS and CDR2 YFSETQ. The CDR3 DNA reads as TGCGCCAGCAGCGCCGACCCCCGGGTGGACAATGAGCAGTTCTTC. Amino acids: CASSADPRVDNEQFF. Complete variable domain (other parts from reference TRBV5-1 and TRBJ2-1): KAGVTQTPRYLIKTRGQQVTLSCSPISGHRSVSWYQQTPGQGLQFLFEYFSETQRNKGNFPGRFSGRQFSNSRSEMNVSTLELGDSALYLCASSADPRVDNEQFFGPGTRLTVL.

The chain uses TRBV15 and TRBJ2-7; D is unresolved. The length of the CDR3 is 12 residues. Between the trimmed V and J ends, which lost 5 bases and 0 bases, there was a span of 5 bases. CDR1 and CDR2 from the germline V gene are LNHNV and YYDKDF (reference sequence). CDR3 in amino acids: CATSGISYEQYF. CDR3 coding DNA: TGTGCCACCAGCGGGATCTCCTACGAGCAGTACTTC.

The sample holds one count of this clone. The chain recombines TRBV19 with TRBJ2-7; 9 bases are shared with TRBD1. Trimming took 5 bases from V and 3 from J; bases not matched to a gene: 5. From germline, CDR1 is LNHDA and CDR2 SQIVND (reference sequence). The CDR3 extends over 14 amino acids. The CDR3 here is CASSSPGQGYEQYF. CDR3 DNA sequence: TGTGCCAGTAGTTCTCCGGGACAGGGCTACGAGCAGTACTTC.

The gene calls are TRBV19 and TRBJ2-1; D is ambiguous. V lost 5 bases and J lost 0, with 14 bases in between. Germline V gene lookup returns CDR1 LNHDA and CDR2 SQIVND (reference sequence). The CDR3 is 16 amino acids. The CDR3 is CASSPVGRSSYNEQFF. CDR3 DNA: TGTGCCAGTAGTCCCGTCGGGCGGAGCTCCTACAATGAGCAGTTCTTC.

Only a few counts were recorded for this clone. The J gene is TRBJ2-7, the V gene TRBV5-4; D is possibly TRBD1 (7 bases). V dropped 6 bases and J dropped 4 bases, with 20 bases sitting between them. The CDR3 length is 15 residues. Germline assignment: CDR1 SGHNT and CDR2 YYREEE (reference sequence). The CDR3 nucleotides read TGTGCCAGCAACAAGGGCGGGACAGAGAATTACGAGCAGTACTTC. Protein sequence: CASNKGGTENYEQYF.

CDR3 in amino acids: CACWTSGAYEQYF. CDR3 sequence (DNA): TGTGCCTGTTGGACTAGTGGCGCCTACGAGCAGTACTTC. This rearrangement joins TRBV30 to TRBJ2-7, with 7 bases matching TRBD2. This CDR3 is 13 amino acids long. The germline V gene has CDR1 GTSNPN and CDR2 SVGIG (reference sequence). After removal of 6 bases from V and 2 bases from J, the junction contained 7 bases not matched to a gene. The full variable domain, rest sourced from reference TRBV30 and TRBJ2-7, is SQTIHQWPATLVQPVGSPLSLECTVEGTSNPNLYWYRQAAGRGLQLLFYSVGIGQISSEVPQNLSASRPQDRQFILSSKKLLLSDSGFYLCACWTSGAYEQYFGPGTRLTVT.

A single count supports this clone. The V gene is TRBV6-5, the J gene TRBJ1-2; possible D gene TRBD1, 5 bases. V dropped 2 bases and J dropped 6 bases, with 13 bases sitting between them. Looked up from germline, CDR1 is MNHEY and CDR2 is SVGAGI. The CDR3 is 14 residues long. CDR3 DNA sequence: TGTGCCAGCAGTTACGACAGCGGAAAGGATGGCTACACCTTC. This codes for CASSYDSGKDGYTF.

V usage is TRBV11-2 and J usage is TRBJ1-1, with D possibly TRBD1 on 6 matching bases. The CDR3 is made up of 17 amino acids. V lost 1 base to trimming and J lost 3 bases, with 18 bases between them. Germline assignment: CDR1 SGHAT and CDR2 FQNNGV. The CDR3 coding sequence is TGTGCCAGCAGCTTAGGATTGCGGGCGGGGGCGGACACTGAAGCTTTCTTT. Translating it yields CASSLGLRAGADTEAFF.